The entry below gives a single T cell receptor (beta chain) sequence along with its context. Its matching antigen is unknown. Using immunoSEQ multiplex PCR, the repertoire was profiled, and TCRdb retains in-frame clones only, with some absent. The profile shows 15,000 to 20,000 clones, almost 80% of them singletons. This sample was included in a study of a mutant IDH1 vaccine in newly diagnosed glioma. Across the whole study: Treated patients showed a male proportion of roughly 60%, a female proportion of around 38%, and a mean age of approximately 40 years. Radiotherapy, temozolomide, or both had been given previously, and both were given to most. General observations from the study: Across multiple MHC alleles, 80% to 95% of patients had vaccine-induced responses. Changes to the top peripheral T cell clonotypes appeared unrelated to pseudoprogression.

V lost 0 bases to trimming and J lost 4 bases, with 33 bases between them. Germline V gene data show CDR1 as SGHTA and CDR2 as FQGNSA. The CDR3 extends over 22 amino acids. Specified time point: baseline, week 1 (first vaccination visit). The treatment denotes: pre-vaccination baseline after standard-of-care therapy. This receptor was obtained from a man aged 40-55 years with glioma. Specimen: PBMCs, collected from a glioma patient treated with radiotherapy, temozolomide or both. V gene TRBV7-2 combines with J gene TRBJ2-5; tentatively, D is TRBD2 (6 bases). CDR3 sequence (DNA): TGTGCCAGCAGCTTAGCCTTTTCGATTGGGGTAGCGGCACCGCCCCGCCGAGAGACCCAGTACTTC. Translated: CASSLAFSIGVAAPPRRETQYF.